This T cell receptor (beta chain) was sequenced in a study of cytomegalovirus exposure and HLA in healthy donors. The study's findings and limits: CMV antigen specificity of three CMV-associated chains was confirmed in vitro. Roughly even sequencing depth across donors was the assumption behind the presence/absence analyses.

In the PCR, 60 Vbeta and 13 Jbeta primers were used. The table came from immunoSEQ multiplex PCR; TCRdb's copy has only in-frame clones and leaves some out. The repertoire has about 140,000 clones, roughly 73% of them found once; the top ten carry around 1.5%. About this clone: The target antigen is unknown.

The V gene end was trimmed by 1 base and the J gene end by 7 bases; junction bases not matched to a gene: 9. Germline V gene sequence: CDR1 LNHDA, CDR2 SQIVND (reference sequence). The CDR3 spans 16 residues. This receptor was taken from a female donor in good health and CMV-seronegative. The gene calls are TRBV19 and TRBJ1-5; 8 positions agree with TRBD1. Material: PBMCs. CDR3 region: CASSIAKLRGRQPQHF. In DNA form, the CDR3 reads TGTGCCAGTAGTATAGCCAAACTCAGGGGGCGGCAGCCCCAGCATTTT. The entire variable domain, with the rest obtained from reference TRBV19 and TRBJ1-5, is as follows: DGGITQSPKYLFRKEGQNVTLSCEQNLNHDAMYWYRQDPGQGLRLIYYSQIVNDFQKGDIAEGYSVSREKKESFPLTVTSAQKNPTAFYLCASSIAKLRGRQPQHFGDGTRLSIL.